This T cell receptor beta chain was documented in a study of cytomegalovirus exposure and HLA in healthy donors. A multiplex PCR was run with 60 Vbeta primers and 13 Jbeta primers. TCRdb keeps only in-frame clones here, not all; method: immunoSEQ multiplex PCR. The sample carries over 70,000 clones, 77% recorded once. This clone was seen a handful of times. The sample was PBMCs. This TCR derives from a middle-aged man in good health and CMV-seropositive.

The CDR3 DNA reads as TGTGCCAGCAGTCCGGGACAGGGGAACACTGAAGCTTTCTTT. It encodes CASSPGQGNTEAFF. V and J are TRBV25-1 and TRBJ1-1; TRBD1 aligns across 9 bases. There are 14 residues in the CDR3. Germline CDR1 MGHDK, CDR2 SYGVNS. V was pared by 5 bases and J by 1 base, with 2 bases of the junction left unmatched.